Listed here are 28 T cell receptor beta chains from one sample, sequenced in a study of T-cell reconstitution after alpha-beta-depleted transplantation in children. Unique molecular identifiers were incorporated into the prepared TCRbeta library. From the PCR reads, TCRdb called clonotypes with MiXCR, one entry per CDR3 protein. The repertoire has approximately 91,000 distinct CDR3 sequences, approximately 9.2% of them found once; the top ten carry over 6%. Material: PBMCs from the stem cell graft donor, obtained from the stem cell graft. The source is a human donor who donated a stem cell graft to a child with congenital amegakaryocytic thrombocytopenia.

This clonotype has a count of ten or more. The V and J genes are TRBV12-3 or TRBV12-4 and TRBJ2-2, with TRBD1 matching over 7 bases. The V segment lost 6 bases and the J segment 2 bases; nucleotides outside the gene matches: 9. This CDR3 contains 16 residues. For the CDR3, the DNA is TGTGCCAGCAGCCCAAACAGGGGACGAAACACCGGGGAGCTGTTTTTT. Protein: CASSPNRGRNTGELFF.

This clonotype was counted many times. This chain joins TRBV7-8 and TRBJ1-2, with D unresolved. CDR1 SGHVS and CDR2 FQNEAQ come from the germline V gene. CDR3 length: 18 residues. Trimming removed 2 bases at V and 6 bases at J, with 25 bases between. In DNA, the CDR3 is TGTGCCAGCAGCTTATTTTCCTACGCCCGAAGTACACCGCATGGCTACACCTTC. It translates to CASSLFSYARSTPHGYTF.

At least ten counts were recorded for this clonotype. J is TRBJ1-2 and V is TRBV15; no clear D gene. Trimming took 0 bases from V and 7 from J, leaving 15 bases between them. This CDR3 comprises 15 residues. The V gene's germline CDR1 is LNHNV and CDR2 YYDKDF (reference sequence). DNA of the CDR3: TGTGCCACCAGCAGAGAGGGTAACAGCGTCCGTGGCTACACCTTC. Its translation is CATSREGNSVRGYTF. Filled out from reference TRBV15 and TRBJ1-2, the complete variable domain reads DAMVIQNPRYQVTQFGKPVTLSCSQTLNHNVMYWYQQKSSQAPKLLFHYYDKDFNNEADTPDNFQSRRPNTSFCFLDIRSPGLGDTAMYLCATSREGNSVRGYTFGSGTRLTVV.

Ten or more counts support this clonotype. CDR3 amino acids: CASRGTGTPYEQYF. CDR3 nucleotides: TGTGCCAGCAGGGGGACAGGGACCCCTTACGAGCAGTACTTC. The chain links TRBV5-5 to TRBJ2-7, with 9 bases fitting TRBD1. The trim removed 5 bases at V and 4 bases at J, leaving 7 bases unmatched. Germline V gene sequence: CDR1 SGHKS, CDR2 YYEKEE (reference sequence). This CDR3 has 14 amino acids. Complete variable domain (other parts from reference TRBV5-5 and TRBJ2-7): DAGVTQSPTHLIKTRGQQVTLRCSPISGHKSVSWYQQVLGQGPQFIFQYYEKEERGRGNFPDRFSARQFPNYSSELNVNALLLGDSALYLCASRGTGTPYEQYFGPGTRLTVT.

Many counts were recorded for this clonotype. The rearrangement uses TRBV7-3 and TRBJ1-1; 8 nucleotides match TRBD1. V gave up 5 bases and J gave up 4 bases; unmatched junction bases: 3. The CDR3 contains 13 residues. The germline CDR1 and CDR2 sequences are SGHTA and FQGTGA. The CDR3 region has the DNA TGTGCCAGCAGCACCACAGGGGGCACTGAAGCTTTCTTT. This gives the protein CASSTTGGTEAFF.

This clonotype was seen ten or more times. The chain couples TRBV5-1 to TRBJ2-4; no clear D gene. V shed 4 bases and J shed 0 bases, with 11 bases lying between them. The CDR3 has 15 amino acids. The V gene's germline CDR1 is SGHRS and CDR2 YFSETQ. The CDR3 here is CASSPGLLAKNIQYF. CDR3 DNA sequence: TGCGCCAGCAGCCCCGGGCTCCTAGCCAAAAACATTCAGTACTTC.

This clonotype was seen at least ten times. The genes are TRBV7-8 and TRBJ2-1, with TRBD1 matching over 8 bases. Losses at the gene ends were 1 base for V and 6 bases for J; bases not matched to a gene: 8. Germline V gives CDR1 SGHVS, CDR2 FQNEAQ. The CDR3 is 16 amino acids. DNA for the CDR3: TGTGCCAGCAGCTTAGTAATAACAGGGGGTGGCAATGAGCAGTTCTTC. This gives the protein CASSLVITGGGNEQFF.

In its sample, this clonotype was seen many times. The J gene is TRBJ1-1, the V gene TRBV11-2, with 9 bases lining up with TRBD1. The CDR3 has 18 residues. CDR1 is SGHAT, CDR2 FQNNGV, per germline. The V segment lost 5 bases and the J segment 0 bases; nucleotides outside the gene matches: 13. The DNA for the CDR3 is TGTGCCAGCAGCCTTCGAGCCGGGACAGGGACCTTGAACACTGAAGCTTTCTTT. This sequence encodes CASSLRAGTGTLNTEAFF.

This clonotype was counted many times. The CDR3 protein is CASSLPGTATPYEQYF. The CDR3 DNA follows: TGTGCCAGCAGCTTACCCGGGACAGCGACTCCCTACGAGCAGTACTTC. The V and J genes are TRBV5-6 and TRBJ2-7; TRBD1 agrees at 7 bases. The CDR3 is made up of 16 amino acids. Losses at the gene ends were 2 bases for V and 2 bases for J; bases not matched to a gene: 10. From germline, CDR1 is SGHDT and CDR2 YYEEEE.

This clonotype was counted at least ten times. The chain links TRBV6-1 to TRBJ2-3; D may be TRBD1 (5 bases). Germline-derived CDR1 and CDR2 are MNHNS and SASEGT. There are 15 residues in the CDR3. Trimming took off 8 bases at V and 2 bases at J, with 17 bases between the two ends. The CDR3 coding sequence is TGTGCCAGCTTATATTTGGGGCAAGTCACAGATACGCAGTATTTT. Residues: CASLYLGQVTDTQYF.

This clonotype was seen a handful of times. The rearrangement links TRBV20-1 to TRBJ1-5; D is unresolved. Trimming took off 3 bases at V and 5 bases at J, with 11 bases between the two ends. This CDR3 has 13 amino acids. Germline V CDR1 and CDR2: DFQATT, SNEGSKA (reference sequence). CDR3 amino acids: CSARGQADQPQHF. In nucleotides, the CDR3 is TGCAGTGCTAGGGGCCAGGCCGATCAGCCCCAGCATTTT.

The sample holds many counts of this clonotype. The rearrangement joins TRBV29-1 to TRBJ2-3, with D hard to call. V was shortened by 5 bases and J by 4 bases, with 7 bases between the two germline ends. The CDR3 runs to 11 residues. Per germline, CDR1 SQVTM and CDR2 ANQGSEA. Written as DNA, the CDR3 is TGCAGCGTTATTAGCCCAGATACGCAGTATTTT. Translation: CSVISPDTQYF.

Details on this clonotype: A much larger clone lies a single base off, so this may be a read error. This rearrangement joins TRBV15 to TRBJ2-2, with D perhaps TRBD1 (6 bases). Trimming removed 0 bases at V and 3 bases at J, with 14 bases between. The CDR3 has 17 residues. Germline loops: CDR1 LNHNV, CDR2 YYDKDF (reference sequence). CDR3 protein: CATSRDRPGAYTGELFF. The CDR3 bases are TGTGCCACCAGCAGAGATCGCCCAGGGGCGTACACCGGGGAGCTGTTTTTT.

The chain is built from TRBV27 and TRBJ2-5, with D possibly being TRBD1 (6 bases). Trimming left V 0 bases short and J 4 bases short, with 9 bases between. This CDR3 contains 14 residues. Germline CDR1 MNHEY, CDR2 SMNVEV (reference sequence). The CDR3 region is CASSLSRGIETQYF. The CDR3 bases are TGTGCCAGCAGTTTATCAAGGGGGATAGAGACCCAGTACTTC.

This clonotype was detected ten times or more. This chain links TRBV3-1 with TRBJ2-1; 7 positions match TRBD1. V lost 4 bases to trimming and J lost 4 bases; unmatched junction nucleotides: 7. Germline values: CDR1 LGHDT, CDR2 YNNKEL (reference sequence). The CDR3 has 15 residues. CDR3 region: CASSRTGVSYNEQFF. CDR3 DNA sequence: TGTGCCAGCAGCCGAACAGGGGTTTCATACAATGAGCAGTTCTTC.

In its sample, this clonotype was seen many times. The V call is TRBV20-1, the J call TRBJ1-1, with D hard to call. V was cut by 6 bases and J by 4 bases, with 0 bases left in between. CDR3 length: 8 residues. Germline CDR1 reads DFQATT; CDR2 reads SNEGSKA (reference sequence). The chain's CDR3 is CSATEAFF. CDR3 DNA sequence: TGCAGTGCCACTGAAGCTTTCTTT.

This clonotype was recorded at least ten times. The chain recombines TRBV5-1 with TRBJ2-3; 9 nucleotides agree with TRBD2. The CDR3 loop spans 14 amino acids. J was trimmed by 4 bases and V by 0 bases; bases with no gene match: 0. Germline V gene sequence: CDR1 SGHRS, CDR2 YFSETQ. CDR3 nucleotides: TGCGCCAGCAGCTTGGAGCGGGGGGCAGATACGCAGTATTTT. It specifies CASSLERGADTQYF.

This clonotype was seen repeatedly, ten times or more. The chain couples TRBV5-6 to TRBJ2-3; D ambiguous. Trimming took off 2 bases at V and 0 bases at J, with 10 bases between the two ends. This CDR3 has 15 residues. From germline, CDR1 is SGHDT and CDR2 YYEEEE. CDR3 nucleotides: TGTGCCAGCAGCTTCGCCCGCGCCAGCACAGATACGCAGTATTTT. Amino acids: CASSFARASTDTQYF. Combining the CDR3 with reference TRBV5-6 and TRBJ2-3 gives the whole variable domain DAGVTQSPTHLIKTRGQQVTLRCSPKSGHDTVSWYQQALGQGPQFIFQYYEEEERQRGNFPDRFSGHQFPNYSSELNVNALLLGDSALYLCASSFARASTDTQYFGPGTRLTVL.

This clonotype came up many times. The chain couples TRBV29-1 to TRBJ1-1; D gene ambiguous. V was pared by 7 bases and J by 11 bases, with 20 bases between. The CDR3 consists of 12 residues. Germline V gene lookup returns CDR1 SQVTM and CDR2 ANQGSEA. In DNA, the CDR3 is TGCAGCGCGCCAGGTCCCGCTGAAGGGGCTTTCTTT. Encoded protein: CSAPGPAEGAFF.

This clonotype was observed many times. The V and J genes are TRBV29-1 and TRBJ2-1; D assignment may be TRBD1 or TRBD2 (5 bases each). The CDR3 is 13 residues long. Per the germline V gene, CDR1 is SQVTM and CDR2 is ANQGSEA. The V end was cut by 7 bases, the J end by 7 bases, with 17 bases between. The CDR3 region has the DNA TGCAGCGCCGGGACGGGACCCCTGAATGAGCAGTTCTTC. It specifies CSAGTGPLNEQFF.

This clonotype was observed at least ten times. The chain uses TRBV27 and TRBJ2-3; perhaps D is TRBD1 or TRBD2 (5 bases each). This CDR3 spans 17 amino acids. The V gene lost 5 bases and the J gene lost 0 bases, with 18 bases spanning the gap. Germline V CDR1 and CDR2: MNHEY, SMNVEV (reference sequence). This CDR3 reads CASSPSVGETSTDTQYF. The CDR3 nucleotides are TGTGCCAGCAGTCCCTCGGTGGGGGAGACGAGCACAGATACGCAGTATTTT.

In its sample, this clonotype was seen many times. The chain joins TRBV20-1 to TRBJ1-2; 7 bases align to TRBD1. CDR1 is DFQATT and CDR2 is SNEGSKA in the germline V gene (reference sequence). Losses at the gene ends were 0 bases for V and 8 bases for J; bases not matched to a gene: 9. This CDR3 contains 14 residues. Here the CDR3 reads CSARDWTGPLGYTF. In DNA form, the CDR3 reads TGCAGTGCTAGAGATTGGACAGGACCCTTGGGCTACACCTTC.

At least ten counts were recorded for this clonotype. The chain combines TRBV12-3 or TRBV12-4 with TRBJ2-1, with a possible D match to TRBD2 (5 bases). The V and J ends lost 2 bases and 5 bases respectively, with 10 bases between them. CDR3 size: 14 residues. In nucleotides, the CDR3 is TGTGCCAGCAGTTTACGGCTAGCTAACAATGAGCAGTTCTTC. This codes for CASSLRLANNEQFF.

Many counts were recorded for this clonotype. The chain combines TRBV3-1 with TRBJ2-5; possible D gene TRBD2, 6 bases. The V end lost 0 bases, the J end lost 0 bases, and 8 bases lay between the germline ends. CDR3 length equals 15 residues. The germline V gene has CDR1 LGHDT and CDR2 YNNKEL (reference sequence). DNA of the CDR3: TGTGCCAGCAGCCAAGAAAGACTAGACCAAGAGACCCAGTACTTC. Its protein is CASSQERLDQETQYF.

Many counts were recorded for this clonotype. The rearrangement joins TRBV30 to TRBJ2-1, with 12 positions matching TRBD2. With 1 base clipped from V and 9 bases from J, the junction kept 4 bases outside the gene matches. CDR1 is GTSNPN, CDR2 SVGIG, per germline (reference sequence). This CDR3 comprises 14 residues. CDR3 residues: CAWSGGLAGSEQFF. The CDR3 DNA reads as TGTGCCTGGAGTGGGGGACTAGCGGGCAGTGAGCAGTTCTTC.

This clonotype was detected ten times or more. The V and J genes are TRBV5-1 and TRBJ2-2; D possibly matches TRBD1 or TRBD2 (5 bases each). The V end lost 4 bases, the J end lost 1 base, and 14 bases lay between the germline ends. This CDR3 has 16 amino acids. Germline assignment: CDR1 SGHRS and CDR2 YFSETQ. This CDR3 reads CASSTGPGMNTGELFF. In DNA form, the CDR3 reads TGCGCCAGCAGCACGGGGCCGGGGATGAACACCGGGGAGCTGTTTTTT.

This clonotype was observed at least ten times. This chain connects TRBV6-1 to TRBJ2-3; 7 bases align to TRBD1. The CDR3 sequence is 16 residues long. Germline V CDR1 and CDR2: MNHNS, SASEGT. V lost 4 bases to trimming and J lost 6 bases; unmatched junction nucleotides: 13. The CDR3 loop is CASSGSTGWGRDTQYF. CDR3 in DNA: TGTGCCAGCAGTGGTTCGACAGGGTGGGGTCGGGATACGCAGTATTTT.

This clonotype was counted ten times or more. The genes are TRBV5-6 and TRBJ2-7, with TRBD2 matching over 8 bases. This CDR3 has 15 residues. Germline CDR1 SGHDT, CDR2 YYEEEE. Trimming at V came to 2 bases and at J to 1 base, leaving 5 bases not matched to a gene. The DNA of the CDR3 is TGTGCCAGCAGCTTACTACTAGCGGTTTCCTACGAGCAGTACTTC. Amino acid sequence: CASSLLLAVSYEQYF.